A selection of T cell receptor beta chains follows, all from one sample in a study of blood T cells in healthy people across ages. TCRdb called the 5' RACE reads again in MiXCR, with one record for every CDR3 protein. The sample has more than 1,400,000 distinct CDR3 sequences; roughly 40% are singletons. The sample comprised blood. Every receptor here comes from a woman aged 18-29 years in good health. Each CDR3 is given with its conserved first and last residue. The D gene is left open where the match is weak. Not all rows give a size; the values are once, few, many and, for expanded clones, a class.

J,D,V,size,CDR3,DNA
TRBJ2-3,-,TRBV2,few,CASQQTAFTSGTDTQYF,TGTGCCAGCCAACAGACAGCTTTCACCTCGGGCACAGATACGCAGTATTTT
TRBJ1-2,-,TRBV29-1,few,CSVAGGGHGGYTF,TGCAGCGTTGCAGGAGGGGGACATGGTGGCTACACCTTC
TRBJ2-3,TRBD2,TRBV7-3,-,CASSPRTSNSDTQYF,TGTGCCAGCAGCCCACGGACTAGTAATTCAGATACGCAGTATTTT
TRBJ2-5,-,TRBV10-3,-,CAISEGGTQETQYF,TGTGCCATCAGTGAGGGGGGGACCCAAGAGACCCAGTACTTC
TRBJ1-5,-,TRBV15,-,CATSSGTNSNQPQHF,TGTGCCACCAGCAGCGGGACAAATAGCAATCAGCCCCAGCATTTT
TRBJ2-1,TRBD2,TRBV24-1,few,CATSGTGTSENNEQFF,TGTGCCACCAGTGGCACCGGGACTAGCGAAAACAATGAGCAGTTCTTC
TRBJ1-5,-,TRBV7-2,few,CASSFQPRILQTSNQPQHF,TGTGCCAGCAGCTTTCAACCCCGGATTCTACAGACTAGCAATCAGCCCCAGCATTTT
TRBJ2-1,-,TRBV29-1,few,CSVQAGAYNEQFF,TGCAGCGTTCAGGCAGGGGCGTACAATGAGCAGTTCTTC
TRBJ1-5,TRBD1,TRBV6-7,-,CASSYPGTGAFQSFYQPQHF,TGTGCCAGCAGTTACCCTGGGACAGGGGCCTTTCAAAGTTTCTATCAGCCCCAGCATTTT
TRBJ2-7,TRBD2,TRBV20-1,few,CSARDRYGTSGPPFYEQYF,TGCAGTGCTAGAGATCGTTATGGGACTAGCGGGCCACCCTTCTACGAGCAGTACTTC
TRBJ1-1,-,TRBV12-3/TRBV12-4,-,CASSLQTLFQNTEAFF,TGTGCCAGCAGTTTGCAGACACTGTTTCAGAACACTGAAGCTTTCTTT
TRBJ2-5,-,TRBV6-6,-,CASSYSPGHLQETQYF,TGTGCCAGCAGTTACTCGCCCGGACATCTTCAAGAGACCCAGTACTTC
TRBJ2-7,TRBD1,TRBV11-2,few,CASSKTDRVSSYEQYF,TGTGCCAGCAGCAAAACGGACAGGGTGAGCTCCTACGAGCAGTACTTC
TRBJ1-6,TRBD1,TRBV28,-,CASNPASPGQRNSPLHF,TGTGCCAGCAACCCCGCGTCCCCGGGACAGAGAAATTCACCCCTCCACTTT
TRBJ1-1,-,TRBV2,once,CASSEQRQVKNTEAFF,TGTGCCAGCAGTGAACAAAGACAGGTCAAGAACACTGAAGCTTTCTTT
TRBJ2-5,TRBD1,TRBV12-3/TRBV12-4,few,CASSPEDREETQYF,TGTGCCAGCAGCCCCGAAGACAGGGAAGAGACCCAGTACTTC
TRBJ1-5,-,TRBV5-1,few,CASSPRDNQNQPQHF,TGCGCCAGCAGCCCGCGGGACAACCAAAATCAGCCCCAGCATTTT
TRBJ1-1,TRBD1,TRBV7-9,-,CAVGLQGRRTEAFF,TGTGCAGTGGGCCTACAGGGGAGGCGGACTGAAGCTTTCTTT